This T cell receptor beta chain was obtained from a study of clonality assessment in lymphoblastic leukemia (dated by TCRdb to the late 2010s). This clonotype was counted between two and nine times. Which antigen it targets is not known. No quality values exist for individual bases; no much larger clone is one base distant. Reading from cysteine to phenylalanine, the CDR3 counts 14 amino acids. The read is trimmed to its CDR3 DNA, 42 bases read in frame from base 1. In the germline V gene, CDR1 corresponds to SGDLS and CDR2 to YYNGEE. V and J are truncated by 1 base and 0 bases respectively, leaving an intervening sequence of 6 bases. The library was produced with PCR. Sequenced on an Illumina MiSeq. The raw public reads went through TCRdb reprocessing: fastp at Q25, MiXCR clone calling, in-frame beta chains kept. Rows matching on CDR3 protein sequence are summarized as one entry with the most common DNA and genes. The table held for this sample gives 35 to 45 distinct CDR3 sequences.

Recombination connected TRBV9 to TRBJ2-3; the D gene lacks a confident call. The receptor was isolated from a human donor with acute lymphoblastic leukemia. The CDR3 corresponds to CASSVLGSTDTQYF. The bases read TGTGCCAGCAGCGTATTGGGAAGCACAGATACGCAGTATTTT.